These 24 T cell receptor beta chains came from one sample sequenced in a study of tumor-infiltrating lymphocytes in primary liver carcinoma. RNA was extracted from whole blood without cell sorting, alongside germline DNA. From around 0.5 ug total RNA, TCR beta cDNA was generated with a primer in the constant region. Libraries of TCR beta came from three nested multiplex PCR rounds with slightly modified ARM-PCR. The two initial PCR rounds, roughly 9 cycles each, used TRBV1-TRBV30 forward and C-beta reverse primers. TCRdb redid the calling of the multiplex PCR reads with MiXCR, one entry per CDR3 protein. Of 250,000 to 400,000 distinct CDR3 sequences in the sample, approximately 60% were seen once. Sequenced sample: peripheral blood. The receptors come from a man aged 35-49 years with primary liver carcinoma and hepatitis B virus infection.

A note on this clonotype: The CDR3 ends on some other residue instead of the conserved phenylalanine or tryptophan, so this is likely a read error. This chain joins TRBV29-1 and TRBJ2-7, with D hard to call. With 3 bases removed from V and 3 bases from J, the gap between germline ends came to 6 bases. This CDR3 is built from 11 residues. Germline values: CDR1 SQVTM, CDR2 ANQGSEA. CDR3 in amino acids: CSVDSGYEQYL. For the CDR3, the DNA is TGCAGCGTTGACTCAGGCTACGAGCAGTACCTC.

Comments on this clonotype: A much bigger clone sits one base away, suggesting this may be a read error. The V call is TRBV4-1, the J call TRBJ1-2; D is unclear. The CDR3 covers 16 residues. Germline lookup yields CDR1 MGHRA and CDR2 YSYEKL. The CDR3 loop reads CASIQEGGGKRYGYTF. The CDR3 DNA is TGCGCCAGCATCCAAGAGGGTGGAGGGAAACGCTATGGCTACACCTTC.

This clonotype was detected many times. The rearrangement uses TRBV4-3 and TRBJ2-7; D may correspond to TRBD1 or TRBD2 (5 bases each). V lost 0 bases to trimming and J lost 4 bases, with 13 bases between them. The CDR3 covers 15 residues. Germline-derived CDR1 and CDR2 are LGHNA and YSLEER. The CDR3 DNA reads as TGCGCCAGCAGCCAAGATCCTCTTTGGGGGTACGAGCAGTACTTC. This sequence encodes CASSQDPLWGYEQYF.

Points on this clonotype: One junction end disagrees with the germline gene, perhaps due to a read error. The chain employs TRBV11-2 and TRBJ2-3; unclear D gene. CDR1 and CDR2 (germline): SGHAT, FQNNGV. This CDR3 is 15 amino acids long. The CDR3 here is CASSFDSGPTDTQYF. CDR3 nucleotide sequence: TGTGCCAGTAGCTTTGACTCGGGCCCCACAGATACGCAGTATTTT.

Points on this clonotype: A much larger clonotype is one base distant, so this may be a read error. This chain joins TRBV29-1 and TRBJ2-7; D possibly corresponds to TRBD2 (6 bases). This CDR3 has 11 amino acids. The germline V gene encodes CDR1 SQVTM and CDR2 ANQGSEA. CDR3 bases: TGCAGCGTTGAACTGGACTACGAGCAGTGCTTC. Translating gives CSVELDYEQCF.

Comments on this clonotype: One junction end does not reproduce the germline sequence, and a read error may be involved. This chain uses TRBV30 with TRBJ2-1; D is unclear. The CDR3 spans 13 residues. CDR1 GTSNPN and CDR2 SVGIG come from the germline V gene (reference sequence). This CDR3 reads CAWSVSLTNKQFF. The CDR3 DNA sequence: TGTGCCTGGAGTGTAAGTCTAACCAATAAGCAGTTCTTC.

Concerning this clonotype: A read error is possible here, since a much larger clone lies one base away. The chain uses TRBV28 and TRBJ1-2; 12 positions match TRBD1. The germline CDR1 and CDR2 sequences are MDHEN and SYDVKM. The CDR3 is 15 amino acids. The CDR3 is CASSPGTGGSYVYTF. CDR3 DNA: TGTGCCAGCAGTCCTGGGACAGGGGGCTCCTATGTCTACACCTTC.

With regard to this clonotype: Germline is not matched at one junction end, which may reflect a read error. CDR3 sequence reads: CASSLDRSVSGAFF. DNA of the CDR3: TGTGCGAGCAGCTTAGATCGGAGCGTCAGTGGAGCTTTCTTT. The rearrangement uses TRBV11-2 and TRBJ1-1; D gene ambiguous. CDR3 length equals 14 residues. Germline V lookup: CDR1 SGHAT, CDR2 FQNNGV.

A word on this clonotype: One end of the junction does not line up with germline, which may come from a read error. The chain employs TRBV7-9 and TRBJ1-1, with no clear D. This CDR3 comprises 13 residues. In germline, CDR1 is SEHNR, CDR2 FQNEAQ (reference sequence). CDR3 nucleotides: TGTGCCAACAGCGGCCGGATGAACACTGAAGCTTTCTTT. This sequence encodes CANSGRMNTEAFF.

Of note for this clonotype: Germline and junction disagree at one end, which may indicate a read error. The chain carries TRBV7-9 and TRBJ1-2, with D unresolved. Germline lookup yields CDR1 SEHNR and CDR2 FQNEAQ (reference sequence). The CDR3 has 14 residues. CDR3 sequence: CASGLPSRDYGYTF. In DNA, the CDR3 is TGTGCCAGCGGCTTACCCTCGAGGGACTATGGCTACACCTTC.

This clonotype was seen at least ten times. CDR3 coding DNA: TGTGCCATCAAGGCGGGAGGGATGGCCGGGGAGCTGTTTTTT. This encodes CAIKAGGMAGELFF. The chain is built from TRBV10-3 and TRBJ2-2; 9 nucleotides line up with TRBD2. The germline V gene has CDR1 ENHRY and CDR2 SYGVKD. This CDR3 spans 14 amino acids. The trim removed 7 bases at V and 6 bases at J, leaving 6 bases unmatched.

Ten or more counts support this clonotype. The junction differs from germline at one of its ends, possibly a read error. V and J are TRBV28 and TRBJ2-5, with D perhaps matching TRBD1 (6 bases). CDR3 length equals 14 residues. In germline, CDR1 is MDHEN, CDR2 SYDVKM. This CDR3 is CASSLSRGEETQYF. The CDR3 coding sequence is TGTGCCAGCAGCTTATCCAGGGGAGAAGAGACCCAGTACTTC. Full variable domain (outside the CDR3, taken from reference TRBV28 and TRBJ2-5): DVKVTQSSRYLVKRTGEKVFLECVQDMDHENMFWYRQDPGLGLRLIYFSYDVKMKEKGDIPEGYSVSREKKERFSLILESASTNQTSMYLCASSLSRGEETQYFGPGTRLLVL.

As regards this clonotype: Being one base from a much bigger clone, this may be a read error. V is TRBV11-2 and J is TRBJ2-1, with 12 bases that match TRBD2. The CDR3 spans 16 residues. From germline, CDR1 is SGHAT and CDR2 FQNNGV. The CDR3 nucleotides read TGTGCCAGCAGCCCGACGACTAGCGGGAGTGTAAATGAGCAGTCCTTC. Protein: CASSPTTSGSVNEQSF. The full variable domain, completed using reference TRBV11-2 and TRBJ2-1, is EAGVAQSPRYKIIEKRQSVAFWCNPISGHATLYWYQQILGQGPKLLIQFQNNGVVDDSQLPKDRFSAERLKGVDSTLKIQPAKLEDSAVYLCASSPTTSGSVNEQSFGPGTRLTVL.

This clonotype showed up many times. V usage is TRBV10-2 and J usage is TRBJ2-3; 11 bases line up with TRBD2. Looked up from germline, CDR1 is WSHSY and CDR2 is SAAADI. The CDR3 has 12 residues. The V gene end was trimmed by 6 bases and the J gene end by 14 bases; junction bases not matched to a gene: 7. The CDR3, as DNA: TGCGCCAGCAGCCACACTAGCGGGAGAACGTATTTT. Translating it yields CASSHTSGRTYF.

The chain joins TRBV7-2 to TRBJ1-2; 7 nucleotides match TRBD1. CDR1 and CDR2 (germline): SGHTA, FQGNSA. The junction had 9 bases not matched to a gene; V was cut back by 1 base and J by 7 bases. This CDR3 region has 15 residues. The CDR3 DNA reads TGTGCCAGCAGCTTAGGGGCAGGGGGGACGGGTGGCTACACCTTC. It translates to CASSLGAGGTGGYTF.

This clonotype was seen a single time. A much larger clonotype is one base distant, so this may be a read error. V usage is TRBV6-5 and J usage is TRBJ2-3; TRBD2 agrees at 9 bases. This CDR3 spans 14 amino acids. The germline V gene has CDR1 MNHEY and CDR2 SVGAGI. The CDR3 DNA sequence: TGTGTCAGCAGTATTAGCGGGAGTGGTGATACGCAGTATTTT. This translates into CVSSISGSGDTQYF.

This clonotype was detected many times. This sequence joins TRBV29-1 and TRBJ1-1, with 11 bases matching TRBD1. Germline V gene lookup returns CDR1 SQVTM and CDR2 ANQGSEA. Trimming at V came to 0 bases and at J to 7 bases, leaving 16 bases not matched to a gene. CDR3 length equals 18 residues. The CDR3 sequence: CSVEDPIRTGGNRGEAFF. The CDR3 DNA is TGCAGCGTTGAAGATCCCATAAGGACAGGGGGCAATCGGGGTGAAGCTTTCTTT.

Note on this clonotype: Likely a read error: the CDR3 ends without its conserved phenylalanine or tryptophan. The chain has TRBV4-3 and TRBJ2-2; 7 bases agree with TRBD1. Germline CDR1 is LGHNA and CDR2 is YSLEER. The CDR3 totals 19 residues. The DNA of the CDR3 is TGCGCCAGCGGCCAAGATCCCCTGGGGACAGAGCCGAACACCGGGGAGCTGTTTCTT. Translation: CASGQDPLGTEPNTGELFL.

Remarks on this clonotype: Germline is not matched at one junction end, which may reflect a read error. The CDR3 nucleotides read TGTGCCAGCAGCCGAGATAACTCCGTAAGCTCTGGAAACACCATATATTTT. The encoded protein is CASSRDNSVSSGNTIYF. The J gene is TRBJ1-3, the V gene TRBV4-1; D not resolved. CDR3 length equals 17 residues. Germline CDR1 is MGHRA and CDR2 is YSYEKL.

This clonotype came up once. This chain connects TRBV6-5 to TRBJ2-1, with D uncertain. V lost 7 bases, J lost 5 bases, and 12 bases lay in between. There are 13 residues in the CDR3. The V gene's germline CDR1 is MNHEY and CDR2 SVGAGI. CDR3 residues: CASTASSHNEQFF. Written as DNA, the CDR3 is TGTGCCAGCACGGCCAGTTCTCACAATGAGCAGTTCTTC.

This clonotype was detected ten times or more. V gene TRBV6-1 combines with J gene TRBJ2-5, with TRBD2 matching over 7 bases. V was pared by 10 bases and J by 2 bases, with 13 bases of the junction left unmatched. From germline, CDR1 is MNHNS and CDR2 SASEGT. The CDR3 spans 15 residues. The CDR3, as DNA: TGTGCCATTAAAGCCCGGACTAGAAGGCAAGAGACCCAGTACTTC. This codes for CAIKARTRRQETQYF.

This clonotype was counted at least ten times. J is TRBJ1-6 and V is TRBV12-3 or TRBV12-4; a possible D gene is TRBD1 (6 bases). CDR3 size: 16 residues. V lost 5 bases and J 8 bases, leaving 19 bases between the germline ends. Here the CDR3 DNA reads TGTGCCAGCAGTCAAGGGGCCAGGGGTGTCTATTCACCCCTCCACTTT. Its translation is CASSQGARGVYSPLHF.

Of note for this clonotype: Germline and junction disagree at one end, which may indicate a read error. The chain combines TRBV29-1 with TRBJ2-5, with a possible D match to TRBD2 (6 bases). The CDR3 is 13 residues long. Germline lookup yields CDR1 SQVTM and CDR2 ANQGSEA. CDR3 DNA: TGCAACTCATCAGCGGAGGGCCAAGAGGCCCAGTACTTC. Protein product: CNSSAEGQEAQYF.

The chain is built from TRBV5-1 and TRBJ2-1; 8 bases are a match to TRBD2. J lost 7 bases, V lost 0 bases, and 9 bases had no gene match. The CDR3 totals 16 residues. The germline V gene has CDR1 SGHRS and CDR2 YFSETQ. CDR3 DNA sequence: TGCGCCAGCAGCTTGGTAACTAGCGGAAGAAGGAATGAGCAGTTCTTC. As protein: CASSLVTSGRRNEQFF.